The 9 T cell receptor beta chains reported below all come from one sample, sequenced in a study of long-term antiretroviral therapy in people with HIV. The run of the v3.0 immunoSEQ assay was at survey level. TCRdb keeps only in-frame clones here, not all; method: immunoSEQ multiplex PCR. The table has 30,000 to 35,000 clones, roughly 77% seen once. This specimen consisted of unsorted PBMCs, obtained 1.9 years after starting antiretroviral therapy. Every receptor here comes from a man between 18 and 29 years old with HIV.

The chain employs TRBV10-1 and TRBJ2-1, with 15 bases lining up with TRBD2. V gave up 6 bases and J gave up 1 base; unmatched junction bases: 10. The CDR3 consists of 19 residues. CDR1 is WNHNN, CDR2 SYGVQD, per germline (reference sequence). This chain's CDR3 is CASSPGTSGGRGSYNEQFF. CDR3 in DNA: TGCGCCAGCAGCCCCGGGACTAGCGGGGGGCGGGGGTCCTACAATGAGCAGTTCTTC.

The CDR3 DNA follows: TGTGCCAGCAGCTACGGCAGGAGCTCCTACGAGCAGTACTTC. Protein: CASSYGRSSYEQYF. The rearrangement links TRBV11-2 to TRBJ2-7; D gene uncertain. Germline V gives CDR1 SGHAT, CDR2 FQNNGV. V was pared by 4 bases and J by 0 bases, with 10 bases between. This CDR3 has 14 amino acids.

The V call is TRBV5-5, the J call TRBJ1-5, with D possibly being TRBD1 (5 bases). V was pared by 1 base and J by 1 base, with 12 bases between. The germline gives CDR1 SGHKS, CDR2 YYEKEE (reference sequence). This CDR3 has 16 amino acids. For the CDR3, the DNA is TGTGCCAGCAGCTTGAACCAGGGTTTGAGCAATCAGCCCCAGCATTTT. Its translation is CASSLNQGLSNQPQHF.

This chain connects TRBV21-1 to TRBJ2-5; the table's D call of TRBD1 was not tested on the DNA. TRBV21-1 is a pseudogene segment. This CDR3 is 15 amino acids long. Written as DNA, the CDR3 is TGTGCCAGCAGCAAGCCGGACAGGGCACAAGAGACCCAGTACTTC. This gives the protein CASSKPDRAQETQYF.

The chain combines TRBV19 with TRBJ2-1, with TRBD1 matching over 8 bases. Germline CDR1 and CDR2: LNHDA and SQIVND (reference sequence). The CDR3 totals 15 residues. V lost 5 bases and J lost 9; bases outside the gene matches: 12. For the CDR3, the DNA is TGTGCCAGTAGTGGGACGGCCCAGGGGGCTAGTGAGCAGTTCTTC. Protein sequence: CASSGTAQGASEQFF.

This clone was counted once. CDR3 nucleotides: TGTGCCAGCAGCTCTCTCTATGAGCAGTTCTTC. Its protein product is CASSSLYEQFF. The rearrangement joins TRBV7-8 to TRBJ2-1; no firm D call. V was cut by 4 bases and J by 8 bases, with 6 bases left in between. The CDR3 is 11 residues long. Germline-derived CDR1 and CDR2 are SGHVS and FQNEAQ.

A single count supports this clone. The chain uses TRBV18 and TRBJ1-4, with D possibly TRBD1 on 5 matching bases. Germline CDR1 and CDR2: KGHSH and LQKENI. The CDR3 is 13 amino acids. The V end was cut by 2 bases, the J end by 4 bases, with 5 bases between. CDR3 sequence: CASSPGGNEKLFF. The CDR3 DNA reads TGTGCCAGCTCACCAGGGGGTAATGAAAAACTGTTTTTT.

This clone was seen only once. V is TRBV7-6 and J is TRBJ1-1, with D hard to call. The germline gives CDR1 SGHVS, CDR2 FNYEAQ. V was pared by 4 bases and J by 4 bases, with 19 bases between. The CDR3 loop spans 16 amino acids. The CDR3 DNA is TGTGCCAGCAGCTCCCTCTTTTCACGTACGGGCACTGAAGCTTTCTTT. It codes for CASSSLFSRTGTEAFF.

This clone showed up just a few times. The rearrangement links TRBV6-1 to TRBJ1-3; D is undetermined. V lost 6 bases and J lost 0, with 12 bases in between. Looked up from germline, CDR1 is MNHNS and CDR2 is SASEGT. CDR3 length: 15 amino acids. DNA for the CDR3: TGTGCCAGCAGGACGCTCCCGAGCTCTGGAAACACCATATATTTT. Translation gives CASRTLPSSGNTIYF.